This T cell receptor beta chain was observed in a study of blood T cell repertoires in COVID-19. Study information: Samples came from the United States, Italy and Spain, spanning acute and convalescent COVID-19. PBMCs, B-cell-depleted T cells, or T cells provided the cDNA or gDNA that made up the material.

As originally analysed: Amplified reference gene primers provided the basis for estimating nucleated cell counts. Profiling relied on immunoSEQ multiplex PCR, and the TCRdb table lists in-frame clones only, not all of them. V and J calls and clone size are those listed in that table; D and trimming were worked out from the DNA. Among some 190,000 clones listed, around four fifths were seen once. The germline V gene has CDR1 SGHAT and CDR2 FQNNGV. The CDR3 is made up of 18 amino acids. V lost 2 bases to trimming and J lost 3 bases; unmatched junction nucleotides: 10. This clone was detected only once. The chain couples TRBV11-2 to TRBJ2-2; 9 positions match TRBD1. The clonotype comes from a woman between 65 and 79 years old with active or convalescent COVID-19. Sequencing was performed on peripheral blood. The CDR3 DNA reads as TGTGCCAGCAGCTTATCGGGCGGGACAGGGTACCACACCGGGGAGCTGTTTTTT. It codes for CASSLSGGTGYHTGELFF. Drawing the rest from reference TRBV11-2 and TRBJ2-2, the complete variable domain is EAGVAQSPRYKIIEKRQSVAFWCNPISGHATLYWYQQILGQGPKLLIQFQNNGVVDDSQLPKDRFSAERLKGVDSTLKIQPAKLEDSAVYLCASSLSGGTGYHTGELFFGEGSRLTVL.